Listed here are 28 T cell receptor beta chains from one sample, sequenced in a study of blood T cell repertoires in COVID-19. This table comes from immunoSEQ multiplex PCR, and its TCRdb copy is limited to in-frame clones, with some not included. The data hold fewer than 500,000 clones, with about 87% observed a single time. The sample consisted of PBMCs or T cells enriched from blood (not recorded which). These receptors were obtained from a young man who had recovered from COVID-19.

This rearrangement joins TRBV25-1 to TRBJ1-4, with a weak D call TRBD1 (5 bases). The CDR3 runs 13 residues. V was cut by 3 bases and J by 8 bases, with 10 bases left in between. Germline V CDR1 and CDR2: MGHDK, SYGVNS. The CDR3 nucleotides are TGTGCCAGCAGTGAGCCAGGGCTAGAAAAACTGTTTTTT. Amino acids: CASSEPGLEKLFF.

This chain joins TRBV5-6 and TRBJ1-2; 10 bases line up with TRBD1. The CDR3 is made up of 13 amino acids. Unmatched junction bases numbered 6, after V lost 7 bases and J lost 6 bases. Per the germline V gene, CDR1 is SGHDT and CDR2 is YYEEEE. The CDR3 DNA is TGTGCCAGCTTCCGCGGGACAGGGGATGGCTACACCTTC. This encodes CASFRGTGDGYTF.

This chain connects TRBV6-5 to TRBJ1-2; TRBD1 matches 9 bases. From germline, CDR1 is MNHEY and CDR2 SVGAGI. With V trimmed by 6 bases and J by 5 bases, 7 bases remained unmatched. The CDR3 length is 14 residues. In DNA, the CDR3 is TGTGCCAGCAGCGGGGGGACAGGGAGATATGGCTACACCTTC. This sequence encodes CASSGGTGRYGYTF.

This clone was picked up one time. Other DNA sequences in this specimen translate into the identical CDR3. This rearrangement joins TRBV6-5 to TRBJ1-4, with 8 bases identical to TRBD1. CDR3 size: 14 residues. The V gene end was trimmed by 6 bases and the J gene end by 7 bases; junction bases not matched to a gene: 7. CDR1 is MNHEY, CDR2 SVGAGI, per germline. The CDR3 region has the DNA TGTGCCAGCAGAACAACAGGGGGACGTGAAAAACTGTTTTTT. This gives the protein CASRTTGGREKLFF.

This chain connects TRBV6-5 to TRBJ1-5, with D unresolved. The germline V and J ends were trimmed by 0 bases and 6 bases, with 9 bases remaining between them. Germline V lookup: CDR1 MNHEY, CDR2 SVGAGI. There are 14 residues in the CDR3. The CDR3 protein is CASSYSHGFQPQHF. CDR3 DNA sequence: TGTGCCAGCAGTTACTCCCACGGGTTTCAGCCCCAGCATTTT.

This chain connects TRBV7-9 to TRBJ2-7, with 9 bases aligning to TRBD1. This CDR3 contains 13 residues. V was pared by 4 bases and J by 6 bases, with 4 bases of the junction left unmatched. Germline V CDR1 and CDR2: SEHNR, FQNEAQ (reference sequence). CDR3: CASSWGQGGEQYF. As DNA, the CDR3 is TGTGCCAGCAGCTGGGGACAGGGCGGCGAGCAGTACTTC.

The V call is TRBV5-6, the J call TRBJ2-7; weak D call: TRBD2 (6 bases). The V end lost 0 bases, the J end lost 7 bases, and 8 bases lay between the germline ends. This CDR3 region has 12 residues. Per the germline V gene, CDR1 is SGHDT and CDR2 is YYEEEE. Here the CDR3 DNA reads TGTGCCAGCAGCTTGGTGGGGGGAGAGCAGTACTTC. Protein sequence: CASSLVGGEQYF.

The chain recombines TRBV13 with TRBJ1-1; D not resolved. Germline CDR1 PRHDT, CDR2 FYEKMQ (reference sequence). CDR3 length equals 14 residues. V was shortened by 0 bases and J by 7 bases, with 12 bases between the two germline ends. In DNA, the CDR3 is TGTGCCAGCAGCTTAGGTCTCCATGCCAGTGAAGCTTTCTTT. This sequence encodes CASSLGLHASEAFF.

This clone was detected only a few times. This chain joins TRBV6-1 and TRBJ1-2; 8 positions match TRBD1. The V segment lost 3 bases and the J segment 5 bases; nucleotides outside the gene matches: 2. Germline V gene sequence: CDR1 MNHNS, CDR2 SASEGT. This CDR3 has 13 residues. The CDR3, as DNA: TGTGCCAGCAGTGAGCGACAGGGGTATGGCTACACCTTC. Translated: CASSERQGYGYTF.

The chain couples TRBV15 to TRBJ1-6; no firm D call. The CDR3 extends over 13 amino acids. V was trimmed by 1 base and J by 5 bases, leaving 3 bases between them. The germline CDR1 and CDR2 sequences are LNHNV and YYDKDF (reference sequence). This CDR3 is CATSRGNNSPLHF. The CDR3 DNA sequence: TGTGCCACCAGCAGAGGTAATAATTCACCCCTCCACTTT.

This sequence joins TRBV18 and TRBJ2-7, with TRBD1 as a possible D gene (6 bases). The germline V gene encodes CDR1 KGHSH and CDR2 LQKENI. Trimming pared 3 bases from V and 4 bases from J, leaving 10 bases between. This CDR3 comprises 13 residues. CDR3 DNA: TGTGCCAGCTCACCGGGGGACATATACGAGCAGTACTTC. The encoded protein is CASSPGDIYEQYF.

V is TRBV2 and J is TRBJ2-5; 10 bases are shared with TRBD2. This CDR3 region has 19 residues. The germline CDR1 and CDR2 sequences are SNHLY and FYNNEI. The ends lost 4 bases at V and 1 base at J; junction bases unmatched: 15. CDR3 protein: CASSGRLAGAYPLQETQYF. CDR3 DNA sequence: TGTGCCAGCAGTGGTAGGCTAGCGGGGGCCTATCCACTCCAAGAGACCCAGTACTTC.

The chain joins TRBV11-1 to TRBJ2-1, with TRBD1 matching 7 bases. V was clipped by 1 base and J by 7 bases; unmatched bases: 7. Germline values: CDR1 SGHAT, CDR2 FQDESV (reference sequence). This CDR3 contains 15 residues. The CDR3 nucleotides are TGTGCCAGCAGCTTAGGTGGGACAGTGCGAAATGAGCAGTTCTTC. This translates into CASSLGGTVRNEQFF.

This sequence joins TRBV4-1 and TRBJ1-5; D is perhaps TRBD1 (5 bases). The germline gives CDR1 MGHRA, CDR2 YSYEKL. The CDR3 has 19 residues. The ends were cut back, 1 base at V and 0 bases at J, with 19 bases in the middle. The CDR3 sequence: CASSQGWTGLHVSNQPQHF. DNA of the CDR3: TGCGCCAGCAGCCAAGGATGGACGGGACTCCACGTTAGCAATCAGCCCCAGCATTTT.

This chain joins TRBV2 and TRBJ2-6; no clear D. Trimming left V 3 bases short and J 0 bases short, with 9 bases between. The CDR3 is 16 amino acids. Per germline, CDR1 SNHLY and CDR2 FYNNEI. The CDR3 is CASSDGQYSGANVLTF. For the CDR3, the DNA is TGTGCCAGCAGTGACGGTCAATACTCTGGGGCCAACGTCCTGACTTTC.

The rearrangement links TRBV18 to TRBJ1-2, with D possibly matching TRBD1 (5 bases). This CDR3 region has 15 residues. V lost 3 bases to trimming and J lost 3 bases, with 14 bases between them. Germline CDR1 KGHSH, CDR2 LQKENI. The CDR3: CASSPGGGADYGYTF. The CDR3, as DNA: TGTGCCAGCTCACCCGGCGGAGGGGCGGACTATGGCTACACCTTC.

The chain links TRBV6-5 to TRBJ1-2, with D possibly TRBD1 on 6 matching bases. The ends were cut back, 4 bases at V and 8 bases at J, with 14 bases in the middle. CDR3 length equals 13 residues. Germline loops: CDR1 MNHEY, CDR2 SVGAGI. The CDR3 nucleotides read TGTGCCAGCAGTTGGTCACAGGGTAACGGCTACACCTTC. As protein: CASSWSQGNGYTF.

V and J are TRBV18 and TRBJ1-4; 8 nucleotides agree with TRBD1. V gave up 3 bases and J gave up 2 bases; unmatched junction bases: 5. CDR3 size: 16 residues. Per the germline V gene, CDR1 is KGHSH and CDR2 is LQKENI. The CDR3 DNA is TGTGCCAGCTCACCCAATCGACAGGGGACTAATGAAAAACTGTTTTTT. Translating it yields CASSPNRQGTNEKLFF.

J is TRBJ2-7 and V is TRBV7-2; tentatively, D is TRBD1 (5 bases). V was pared by 0 bases and J by 3 bases, with 6 bases between. CDR1 is SGHTA and CDR2 is FQGNSA in the germline V gene. This CDR3 is built from 13 residues. DNA for the CDR3: TGTGCCAGCAGCTTAGCGACAGACTACGAGCAGTACTTC. It encodes CASSLATDYEQYF.

This clone was picked up a small number of times. V usage is TRBV19 and J usage is TRBJ2-2; tentative D call: TRBD2 (5 bases). The CDR3 runs 15 residues. Germline CDR1 LNHDA, CDR2 SQIVND (reference sequence). Trimming removed 3 bases from V and 7 bases from J, with 15 bases in between. CDR3 DNA sequence: TGTGCCAGTAGTATTGGACTCCTGACGGGCGGGGAGCTGTTTTTT. This sequence encodes CASSIGLLTGGELFF.

The chain is built from TRBV4-1 and TRBJ1-2; 7 bases are shared with TRBD1. Germline V gene lookup returns CDR1 MGHRA and CDR2 YSYEKL. The CDR3 length is 13 residues. V gave up 4 bases and J gave up 6 bases; unmatched junction bases: 5. The CDR3: CASSPFTGDGYTF. The CDR3, as DNA: TGCGCCAGCAGCCCCTTCACAGGGGATGGCTACACCTTC.

CDR3 DNA: TGCGCCAGCAGCTTGCGGCCGACTCTCGACGGGGAGCTGTTTTTT. It yields the protein CASSLRPTLDGELFF. The chain employs TRBV5-1 and TRBJ2-2, with D hard to call. The V and J ends lost 1 base and 7 bases respectively, with 14 bases between them. Germline lookup yields CDR1 SGHRS and CDR2 YFSETQ. The CDR3 contains 15 residues.

This rearrangement joins TRBV11-2 to TRBJ2-7; 7 bases line up with TRBD1. The germline CDR1 and CDR2 sequences are SGHAT and FQNNGV. CDR3 length: 18 amino acids. The V and J ends lost 5 bases and 2 bases, in that order; junction bases with no gene match: 18. The CDR3 bases are TGTGCCAGCAGCCAGTCTGACTCCAGGCAGGGGGTCCCCTACGAGCAGTACTTC. Its protein is CASSQSDSRQGVPYEQYF. Filled out from reference TRBV11-2 and TRBJ2-7, the complete variable domain reads EAGVAQSPRYKIIEKRQSVAFWCNPISGHATLYWYQQILGQGPKLLIQFQNNGVVDDSQLPKDRFSAERLKGVDSTLKIQPAKLEDSAVYLCASSQSDSRQGVPYEQYFGPGTRLTVT.

V usage is TRBV9 and J usage is TRBJ1-1; TRBD1 might be the D (5 bases). V was shortened by 0 bases and J by 6 bases, with 12 bases between the two germline ends. Germline V gene lookup returns CDR1 SGDLS and CDR2 YYNGEE. The CDR3 consists of 14 residues. DNA of the CDR3: TGTGCCAGCAGCGTAGACCTCCTAGGGGCTGAAGCTTTCTTT. Translated, it gives CASSVDLLGAEAFF.

V gene TRBV9 combines with J gene TRBJ2-3; the match to TRBD1 covers 10 bases. The CDR3 is made up of 18 amino acids. Germline V gives CDR1 SGDLS, CDR2 YYNGEE. With V trimmed by 3 bases and J by 0 bases, 10 bases remained unmatched. CDR3 protein: CASSAGQGRPLSTDTQYF. The CDR3 DNA reads as TGTGCCAGCAGCGCGGGACAGGGGAGGCCCCTTAGCACAGATACGCAGTATTTT.

The count of this clone is one. The genes are TRBV10-3 and TRBJ2-5; the D gene is possibly TRBD2 (7 bases). The germline V gene has CDR1 ENHRY and CDR2 SYGVKD. Trimming shortened V by 10 bases and J by 2 bases, and 20 bases separated the two germline ends. This CDR3 spans 15 amino acids. CDR3 in amino acids: CATKWGGQEQETQYF. Here the CDR3 DNA reads TGTGCCACCAAATGGGGGGGGCAGGAACAAGAGACCCAGTACTTC.

This clone was seen more than once but under ten times. The same CDR3 also results from other DNA sequences found in this sample. CDR3 residues: CASRSGLAGTDTQYF. For the CDR3, the DNA is TGTGCCAGCAGAAGTGGACTAGCGGGCACAGATACGCAGTATTTT. The chain recombines TRBV6-5 with TRBJ2-3, with 10 bases matching TRBD2. J lost 1 base, V lost 6 bases, and 4 bases had no gene match. The CDR3 runs 15 residues. Per germline, CDR1 MNHEY and CDR2 SVGAGI.

This clone appeared once. The chain combines TRBV5-4 with TRBJ1-2; tentatively, D is TRBD1 (5 bases). The length of the CDR3 is 11 residues. V was shortened by 3 bases and J by 6 bases, with 6 bases between the two germline ends. Germline assignment: CDR1 SGHNT and CDR2 YYREEE (reference sequence). The CDR3 region has the DNA TGTGCCAGCAGCTGGGGCAATGGCTACACCTTC. Translated: CASSWGNGYTF.